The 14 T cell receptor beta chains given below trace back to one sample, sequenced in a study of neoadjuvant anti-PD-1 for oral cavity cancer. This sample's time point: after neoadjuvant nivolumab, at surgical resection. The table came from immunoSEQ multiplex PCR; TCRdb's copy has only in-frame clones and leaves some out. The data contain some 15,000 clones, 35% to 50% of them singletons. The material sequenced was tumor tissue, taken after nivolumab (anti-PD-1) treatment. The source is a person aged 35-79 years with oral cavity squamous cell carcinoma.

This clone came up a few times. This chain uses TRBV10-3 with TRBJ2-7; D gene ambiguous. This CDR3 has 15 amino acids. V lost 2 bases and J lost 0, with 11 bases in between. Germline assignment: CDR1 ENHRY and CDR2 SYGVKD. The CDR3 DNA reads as TGTGCCATCAGTGAGCCAGTAGGGATCTCCTACGAGCAGTACTTC. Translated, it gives CAISEPVGISYEQYF.

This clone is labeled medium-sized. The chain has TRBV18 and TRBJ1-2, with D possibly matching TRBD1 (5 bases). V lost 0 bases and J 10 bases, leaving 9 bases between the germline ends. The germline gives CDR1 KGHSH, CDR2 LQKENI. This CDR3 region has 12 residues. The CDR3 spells CASSPPAGTYTF. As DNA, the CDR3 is TGTGCCAGCTCACCACCTGCAGGGACCTACACCTTC.

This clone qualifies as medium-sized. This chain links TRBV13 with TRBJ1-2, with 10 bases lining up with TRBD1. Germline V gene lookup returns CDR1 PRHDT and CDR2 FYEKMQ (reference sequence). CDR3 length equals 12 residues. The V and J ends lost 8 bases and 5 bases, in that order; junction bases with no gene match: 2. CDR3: CASGQGGYGYTF. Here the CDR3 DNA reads TGTGCCAGCGGACAGGGGGGATATGGCTACACCTTC.

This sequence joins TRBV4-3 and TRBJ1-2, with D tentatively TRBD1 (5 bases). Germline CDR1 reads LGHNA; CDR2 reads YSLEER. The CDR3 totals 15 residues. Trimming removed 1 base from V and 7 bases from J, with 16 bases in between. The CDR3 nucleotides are TGCGCCAGCAGCCAAGCGGGGCCCGGAGGTGGTGGCTACACCTTC. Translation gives CASSQAGPGGGGYTF.

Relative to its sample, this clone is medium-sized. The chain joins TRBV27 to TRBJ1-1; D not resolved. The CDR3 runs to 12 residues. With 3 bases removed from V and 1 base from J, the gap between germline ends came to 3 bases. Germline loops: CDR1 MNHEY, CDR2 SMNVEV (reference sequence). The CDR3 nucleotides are TGTGCCAGCAGTTTGGGGAACACTGAAGCTTTCTTT. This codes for CASSLGNTEAFF.

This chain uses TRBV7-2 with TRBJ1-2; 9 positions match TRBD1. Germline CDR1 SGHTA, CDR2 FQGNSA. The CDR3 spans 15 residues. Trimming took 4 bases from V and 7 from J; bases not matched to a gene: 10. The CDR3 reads CASSYRGQGGGGYTF. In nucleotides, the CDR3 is TGTGCCAGCAGCTACCGGGGACAGGGAGGAGGTGGCTACACCTTC.

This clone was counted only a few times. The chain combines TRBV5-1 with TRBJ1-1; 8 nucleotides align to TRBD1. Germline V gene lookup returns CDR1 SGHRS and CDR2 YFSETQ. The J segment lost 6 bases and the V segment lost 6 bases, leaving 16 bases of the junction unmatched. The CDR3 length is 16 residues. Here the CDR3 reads CASKAPTGTGTPEAFF. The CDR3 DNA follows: TGCGCCAGCAAGGCCCCAACCGGGACAGGCACTCCTGAAGCTTTCTTT.

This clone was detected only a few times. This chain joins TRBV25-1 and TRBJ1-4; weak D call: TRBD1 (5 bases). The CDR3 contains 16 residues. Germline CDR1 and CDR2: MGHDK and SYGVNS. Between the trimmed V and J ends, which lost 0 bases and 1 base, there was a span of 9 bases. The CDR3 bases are TGTGCCAGCAGTGAATATGGTGGGGGAACTAATGAAAAACTGTTTTTT. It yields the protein CASSEYGGGTNEKLFF. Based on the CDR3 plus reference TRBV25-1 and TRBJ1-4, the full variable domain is EADIYQTPRYLVIGTGKKITLECSQTMGHDKMYWYQQDPGMELHLIHYSYGVNSTEKGDLSSESTVSRIRTEHFPLTLESARPSHTSQYLCASSEYGGGTNEKLFFGSGTQLSVL.

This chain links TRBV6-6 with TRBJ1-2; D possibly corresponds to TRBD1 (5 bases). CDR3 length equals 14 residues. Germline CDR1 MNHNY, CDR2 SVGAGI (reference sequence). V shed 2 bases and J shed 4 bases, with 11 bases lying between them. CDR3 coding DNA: TGTGCCAGCAGTTACCGGGACCGGGGCTATGGCTACACCTTC. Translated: CASSYRDRGYGYTF.

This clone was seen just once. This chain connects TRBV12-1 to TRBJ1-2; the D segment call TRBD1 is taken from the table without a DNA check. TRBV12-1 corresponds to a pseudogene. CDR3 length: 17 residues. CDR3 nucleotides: TGTGCCAGCAGCTTTGAGCCCCTCGACAGGGTGCGCTATGGCTACACCTTC. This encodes CASSFEPLDRVRYGYTF.

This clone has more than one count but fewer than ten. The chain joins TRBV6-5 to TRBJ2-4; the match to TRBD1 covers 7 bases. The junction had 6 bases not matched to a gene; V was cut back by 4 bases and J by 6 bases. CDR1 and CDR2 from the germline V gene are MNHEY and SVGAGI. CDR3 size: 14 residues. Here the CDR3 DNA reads TGTGCCAGCAGTTCGACAGGGACGGGAAACATTCAGTACTTC. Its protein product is CASSSTGTGNIQYF.

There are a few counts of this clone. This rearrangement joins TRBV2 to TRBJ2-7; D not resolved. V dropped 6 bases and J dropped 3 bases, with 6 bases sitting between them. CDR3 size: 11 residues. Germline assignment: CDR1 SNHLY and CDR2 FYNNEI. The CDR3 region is CASSIHYEQYF. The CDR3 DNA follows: TGTGCCAGCAGCATACACTACGAGCAGTACTTC.

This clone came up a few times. The CDR3 DNA reads TGTGCCAGTAGGGGGGGACAGGGGAACACCGGGGAGCTGTTTTTT. Its protein is CASRGGQGNTGELFF. The chain is built from TRBV19 and TRBJ2-2; 9 bases agree with TRBD1. After removal of 6 bases from V and 1 base from J, the junction contained 3 bases not matched to a gene. This CDR3 region has 15 residues. Germline CDR1 and CDR2: LNHDA and SQIVND (reference sequence).

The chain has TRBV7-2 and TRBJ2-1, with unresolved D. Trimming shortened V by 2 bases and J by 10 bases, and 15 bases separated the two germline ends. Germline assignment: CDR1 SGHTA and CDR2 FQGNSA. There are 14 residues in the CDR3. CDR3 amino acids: CASSLMINLPEQFF. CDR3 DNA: TGTGCCAGCAGCTTAATGATAAACTTGCCAGAGCAGTTCTTC.